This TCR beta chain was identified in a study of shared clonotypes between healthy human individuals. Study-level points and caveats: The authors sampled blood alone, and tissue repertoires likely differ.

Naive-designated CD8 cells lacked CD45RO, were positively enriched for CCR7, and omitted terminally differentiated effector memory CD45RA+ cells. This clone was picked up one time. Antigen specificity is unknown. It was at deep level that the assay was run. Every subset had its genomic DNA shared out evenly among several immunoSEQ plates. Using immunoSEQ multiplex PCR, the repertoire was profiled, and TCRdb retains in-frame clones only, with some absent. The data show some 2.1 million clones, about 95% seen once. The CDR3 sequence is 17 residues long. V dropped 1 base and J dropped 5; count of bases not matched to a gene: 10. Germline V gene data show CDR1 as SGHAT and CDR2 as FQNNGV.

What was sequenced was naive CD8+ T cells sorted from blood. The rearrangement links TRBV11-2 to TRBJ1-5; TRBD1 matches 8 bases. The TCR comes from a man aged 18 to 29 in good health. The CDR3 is CASSLGFGDRSYQPQHF. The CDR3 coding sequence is TGTGCCAGCAGCTTAGGATTCGGGGACAGGAGTTATCAGCCCCAGCATTTT.